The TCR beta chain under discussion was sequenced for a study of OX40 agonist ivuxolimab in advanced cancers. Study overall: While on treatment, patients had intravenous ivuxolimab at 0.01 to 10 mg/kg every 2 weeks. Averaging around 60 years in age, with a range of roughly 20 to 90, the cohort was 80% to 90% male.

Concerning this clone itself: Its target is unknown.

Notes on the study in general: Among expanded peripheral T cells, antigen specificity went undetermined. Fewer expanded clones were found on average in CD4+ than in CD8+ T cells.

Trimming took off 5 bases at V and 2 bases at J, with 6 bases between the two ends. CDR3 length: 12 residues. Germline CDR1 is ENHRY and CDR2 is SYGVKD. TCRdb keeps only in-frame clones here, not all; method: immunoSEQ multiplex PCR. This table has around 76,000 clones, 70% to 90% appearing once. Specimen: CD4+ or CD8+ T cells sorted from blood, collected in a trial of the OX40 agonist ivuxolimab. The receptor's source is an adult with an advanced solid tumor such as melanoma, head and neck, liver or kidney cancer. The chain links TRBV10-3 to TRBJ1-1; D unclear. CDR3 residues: CAISSSNTEAFF. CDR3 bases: TGTGCCATCAGTTCGTCTAACACTGAAGCTTTCTTT.